Below, one TCR beta chain is given with its context. Its antigen remains unidentified. At the deep level, the assay was run. Some clones are missing from TCRdb's copy, which holds only in-frame ones; the method was immunoSEQ multiplex PCR. Of more than 2,000,000 clones listed, over 85% were seen once; the top ten hold roughly 0.15%. This sample was taken from a study of shared clonotypes between healthy human individuals. Study context: Contributing individuals were a couple of females and a few males aged 18 to 49. Overall study findings and caveats: Exclusively blood specimens were collected; tissue repertoires likely differ.

Per germline, CDR1 WSHSY and CDR2 SAAADI. The CDR3 extends over 11 amino acids. V was pared by 5 bases and J by 8 bases, with 7 bases between. This TCR derives from a man aged 18 to 30 in good health. Sequences were obtained from naive CD4+ T cells sorted from blood. Subset of the sample: CD45RA+ positively selected. The rearrangement joins TRBV10-2 to TRBJ2-4; D is unclear. The CDR3: CASSRFDIQYF. In nucleotides, the CDR3 is TGCGCCAGCAGTCGATTCGACATTCAGTACTTC.